Presented here are 6 T cell receptor beta chains from one specimen sequenced in a study of chronic HIV infection and antiretroviral therapy (dated by TCRdb to 2015 to 2017). The protocol used for the library was 5' RACE. For sequencing, an Illumina MiSeq was employed. Through fastp at Q25 and MiXCR, TCRdb rebuilt clones from the public reads, retaining in-frame beta chains. Identical CDR3 proteins give one entry, which carries the most common genes and DNA. Across this sample there are about 38,000 distinct CDR3 sequences, with about 8.9% seen only once. The ten largest clones add up to about 3% of the sample. Sequencing was carried out using peripheral blood. The source of these receptors is an adult who had HIV and had not received antiretroviral therapy, or was an uninfected healthy control (not recorded which).

V and J are TRBV5-1 and TRBJ2-7, with D unclear. V lost 0 bases, J lost 0 bases, and 16 bases lay in between. CDR3 length equals 17 residues. Germline V gene lookup returns CDR1 SGHRS and CDR2 YFSETQ. In DNA, the CDR3 is TGCGCCAGCAGCTTGGGGAAGACACCATCCAACTCCTACGAGCAGTACTTC. It is translated as CASSLGKTPSNSYEQYF.

About this clonotype itself: The junction departs from germline at one end; a sequencing error may be responsible. The chain is built from TRBV28 and TRBJ1-1; the D gene is possibly TRBD1 (6 bases). The CDR3 has 15 amino acids. Germline V gives CDR1 MDHEN, CDR2 SYDVKM. The CDR3 sequence: CASSLTDGQNTETFF. In DNA, the CDR3 is TGTGCCAGCAGTTTAACGGACGGACAGAACACTGAAACTTTCTTT.

This clonotype was seen only a few times. V is TRBV28 and J is TRBJ1-5; D is uncertain. Per germline, CDR1 MDHEN and CDR2 SYDVKM. The V end was cut by 3 bases, the J end by 2 bases, with 14 bases between. The CDR3 sequence is 16 residues long. CDR3 sequence (DNA): TGTGCCAGCAGTTTCGTAAGGGAAGGTCGCAATCAGCCCCAGCATTTT. Its protein product is CASSFVREGRNQPQHF. Variable domain in full (rest from reference TRBV28 and TRBJ1-5): DVKVTQSSRYLVKRTGEKVFLECVQDMDHENMFWYRQDPGLGLRLIYFSYDVKMKEKGDIPEGYSVSREKKERFSLILESASTNQTSMYLCASSFVREGRNQPQHFGDGTRLSIL.

This sequence joins TRBV28 and TRBJ1-4; 10 positions agree with TRBD1. The junction had 4 bases not matched to a gene; V was cut back by 6 bases and J by 3 bases. The CDR3 extends over 15 amino acids. The germline CDR1 and CDR2 sequences are MDHEN and SYDVKM. The DNA for the CDR3 is TGTGCCAGCAGGACAGGGGGCGCCTCTAATGAAAAACTGTTTTTT. This gives the protein CASRTGGASNEKLFF.

In this sample, this clonotype turned up many times. V is TRBV5-1 and J is TRBJ2-7; 11 bases are a match to TRBD1. This CDR3 region has 16 residues. With V trimmed by 3 bases and J by 4 bases, 9 bases remained unmatched. Germline assignment: CDR1 SGHRS and CDR2 YFSETQ. As DNA, the CDR3 is TGCGCCAGCAGCTCTCTCTGGGACAGGGGGATTTACGAGCAGTACTTC. Amino acids: CASSSLWDRGIYEQYF. The full variable domain, in which reference TRBV5-1 and TRBJ2-7 provide the parts outside the CDR3, is KAGVTQTPRYLIKTRGQQVTLSCSPISGHRSVSWYQQTPGQGLQFLFEYFSETQRNKGNFPGRFSGRQFSNSRSEMNVSTLELGDSALYLCASSSLWDRGIYEQYFGPGTRLTVT.

This chain connects TRBV20-1 to TRBJ1-2, with TRBD1 identical over 9 bases. This CDR3 spans 13 amino acids. V shed 6 bases, J shed 6 bases, and the junction held 8 bases outside the gene matches. Germline CDR1 is DFQATT and CDR2 is SNEGSKA (reference sequence). CDR3 sequence: CSALGTGWNGYTF. CDR3 nucleotides: TGCAGTGCCTTGGGGACAGGGTGGAATGGCTACACCTTC.